Listed below are T cell receptor beta chains from one sample, sequenced in a study of neoadjuvant anti-PD-1 for oral cavity cancer. Using immunoSEQ multiplex PCR, the repertoire was profiled, and TCRdb retains in-frame clones only, with some absent. The sample holds 17,000 or so clones, roughly 69% seen once. Sequencing used PBMCs, obtained before nivolumab (anti-PD-1) treatment. The receptors were gathered from a person aged 40 to 85 with oral cavity squamous cell carcinoma. The CDR3 runs from the conserved cysteine through the conserved F or W. Each record gives: D gene, J gene, V gene, clone size, CDR3 protein, CDR3 DNA. D genes are given only for firm matches. For some rows the clone size is stated as once, few or many, or as a class when expanded; others skip it.

>-|TRBJ2-1|TRBV5-4|once
CASSTRNQGLEQFF
TGTGCCAGCAGCACACGAAACCAGGGGCTTGAGCAGTTCTTC
>-|TRBJ2-5|TRBV29-1|-
CSVETSSETQYF
TGCAGCGTGGAGACTTCGTCGGAGACCCAGTACTTC
>-|TRBJ1-2|TRBV6-1|few
CASSEAPNPIYGYTF
TGTGCCAGCAGTGAAGCGCCCAACCCCATCTATGGCTACACCTTC
>-|TRBJ1-5|TRBV19|-
CASSKTAPSNQPQHF
TGTGCCAGTAGTAAGACAGCGCCTAGCAATCAGCCCCAGCATTTT
>-|TRBJ2-2|TRBV29-1|-
CSVVSGALNTGELFF
TGCAGCGTTGTTTCAGGCGCTTTAAACACCGGGGAGCTGTTTTTT
>-|TRBJ1-5|TRBV7-2|-
CASSLDVQPQHF
TGTGCCAGCAGCTTAGATGTCCAGCCCCAGCATTTT
>TRBD1|TRBJ1-1|TRBV7-3|-
CASSLGGTGSANTEAFF
TGTGCCAGCAGCTTAGGGGGGACAGGGTCCGCGAACACTGAAGCTTTCTTT
>TRBD2|TRBJ2-3|TRBV5-1|-
CASRSGTSGRTDTQYF
TGCGCCAGCAGATCCGGGACTAGCGGGAGGACAGATACGCAGTATTTT
>-|TRBJ2-7|TRBV5-3|-
CARRPIGQRSYEQYF
TGTGCCAGAAGACCAATAGGGCAGCGCTCCTACGAGCAGTACTTC
>-|TRBJ2-2|TRBV19|-
CASSTGTANTGELFF
TGTGCCAGTAGTACCGGGACGGCGAACACCGGGGAGCTGTTTTTT
>TRBD1|TRBJ2-7|TRBV19|-
CASSKNRGEQYF
TGTGCCAGTAGTAAAAACAGGGGCGAGCAGTACTTC
>TRBD1|TRBJ2-6|TRBV25-1|-
CASSEDRAGANVLTF
TGTGCCAGCAGTGAGGACAGGGCTGGGGCCAACGTCCTGACTTTC
>-|TRBJ2-5|TRBV11-1|-
CASSSLGTRDDGWETQYF
TGTGCCAGCAGCTCGTTGGGTACTCGGGACGATGGGTGGGAGACCCAGTACTTC
>-|TRBJ1-4|TRBV5-1|-
CASSLTGPNEKLFF
TGCGCCAGCAGCCTGACAGGCCCTAATGAAAAACTGTTTTTT
>-|TRBJ2-6|TRBV5-1|-
CASSLLAGIYSGANVLTF
TGCGCCAGCAGCTTGTTGGCAGGGATTTACTCTGGGGCCAACGTCCTGACTTTC
>TRBD2|TRBJ2-1|TRBV29-1|-
CSVPGTSGGYNEQFF
TGCAGCGTTCCCGGGACTAGCGGGGGCTACAATGAGCAGTTCTTC
>-|TRBJ2-6|TRBV6-5|-
CASSYYSSGANVLTF
TGTGCCAGCAGTTACTACAGCTCTGGGGCCAACGTCCTGACTTTC
>TRBD1|TRBJ2-6|TRBV2|-
CASGTGGTGANVLTF
TGTGCCAGCGGGACAGGGGGGACTGGGGCCAACGTCCTGACTTTC
>-|TRBJ1-1|TRBV29-1|-
CSGGRTNTEAFF
TGCAGCGGGGGACGGACGAACACTGAAGCTTTCTTT
>-|TRBJ2-5|TRBV6-6|-
CASSYWEETQYF
TGTGCCAGCAGTTACTGGGAAGAGACCCAGTACTTC
>TRBD1|TRBJ1-1|TRBV19|once
CASSKTGDTEAFF
TGTGCCAGTAGTAAGACAGGGGACACTGAAGCTTTCTTT
>-|TRBJ1-1|TRBV10-1|-
CASSGIDGLAFF
TGCGCCAGCAGTGGTATAGATGGATTGGCTTTCTTT
>TRBD1|TRBJ2-7|TRBV5-6|-
CASSVRDRNAYEQYF
TGTGCCAGCAGCGTCCGGGACAGGAACGCCTACGAGCAGTACTTC
>-|TRBJ2-7|TRBV10-2|-
CASSDGQGRYEQYF
TGCGCCAGCAGTGACGGTCAAGGTCGCTACGAGCAGTACTTC
>-|TRBJ2-2|TRBV7-8|-
CASSPNRGGSTGELFF
TGTGCCAGCAGCCCAAACAGGGGGGGGAGCACCGGGGAGCTGTTTTTT
>TRBD2|TRBJ2-2|TRBV6-6|few
CASRLAENTGELFF
TGTGCCAGCAGACTAGCGGAAAACACCGGGGAGCTGTTTTTT
>-|TRBJ2-1|TRBV5-1|-
CASSLGGVSYNEQFF
TGCGCCAGCAGCTTGGGCGGGGTATCCTACAATGAGCAGTTCTTC
>-|TRBJ2-6|TRBV6-1|once
CASSEALRGPGANVLTF
TGTGCCAGCAGTGAAGCGCTTCGGGGCCCTGGGGCCAACGTCCTGACTTTC
>-|TRBJ2-7|TRBV5-1|few
CASSPRTGGPGEQYF
TGCGCCAGCAGCCCCCGGACAGGAGGGCCCGGCGAGCAGTACTTC
>TRBD2|TRBJ2-7|TRBV5-4|few
CASSSWGTSYEQYF
TGTGCCAGCAGCTCTTGGGGGACTAGCTACGAGCAGTACTTC